The 5 T cell receptor beta chains in this list originate from one sample, sequenced in a study of cytomegalovirus exposure and HLA in healthy donors. PCR used 60 Vbeta primers and 13 Jbeta primers. Some clones are missing from TCRdb's copy, which holds only in-frame ones; the method was immunoSEQ multiplex PCR. Among 120,000 or so clones listed, 77% were seen once. Sequenced input: PBMCs. These receptors all come from a man between 18 and 35 years old in good health and CMV-seropositive.

This clone was found a few times. The J gene is TRBJ2-3, the V gene TRBV7-9; tentative D call: TRBD1 (5 bases). V was trimmed by 5 bases and J by 3 bases, leaving 12 bases between them. In germline, CDR1 is SEHNR, CDR2 FQNEAQ (reference sequence). This CDR3 contains 14 residues. CDR3 sequence: CASSPTDRTDTQYF. The CDR3 DNA follows: TGTGCCAGCAGCCCGACAGACCGTACAGATACGCAGTATTTT.

The CDR3 sequence is CASSERGQPYGYTF. The CDR3 coding sequence is TGTGCCAGCAGTGAACGCGGACAGCCCTATGGCTACACCTTC. The chain links TRBV2 to TRBJ1-2; D may be TRBD1 (6 bases). Looked up from germline, CDR1 is SNHLY and CDR2 is FYNNEI. The ends were cut back, 2 bases at V and 4 bases at J, with 11 bases in the middle. The length of the CDR3 is 14 residues.

The chain uses TRBV2 and TRBJ2-1; 13 nucleotides align to TRBD2. V was clipped by 4 bases and J by 2 bases; unmatched bases: 5. Looked up from germline, CDR1 is SNHLY and CDR2 is FYNNEI. The CDR3 contains 17 residues. The CDR3 sequence: CASSGGLAGFTYNEQFF. CDR3 in DNA: TGTGCCAGCAGTGGGGGACTAGCGGGATTCACCTACAATGAGCAGTTCTTC.

The chain's CDR3 is CASSLDGDRGNTEAFF. DNA of the CDR3: TGTGCCAGCAGCTTAGACGGGGACAGGGGCAACACTGAAGCTTTCTTT. This chain joins TRBV7-9 and TRBJ1-1; 10 bases are shared with TRBD1. The CDR3 contains 16 residues. Germline CDR1 SEHNR, CDR2 FQNEAQ (reference sequence). The J segment lost 2 bases and the V segment lost 1 base, leaving 4 bases of the junction unmatched.

This chain links TRBV7-2 with TRBJ2-3; D might be TRBD1 (6 bases). The CDR3 spans 14 residues. V was trimmed by 1 base and J by 6 bases, leaving 11 bases between them. Germline CDR1 is SGHTA and CDR2 is FQGNSA. This chain's CDR3 is CASSLEQGSDTQYF. CDR3 sequence (DNA): TGTGCCAGCAGCTTAGAACAGGGATCCGATACGCAGTATTTT.